This T cell receptor beta chain was profiled in a study of blood T cell repertoires in COVID-19. Measured with immunoSEQ multiplex PCR; TCRdb has only the in-frame clones, and not every one. The sample has roughly 40,000 clones; around 79% are singletons. This CDR3 has 12 amino acids. Germline CDR1 reads LNHDA; CDR2 reads SQIVND (reference sequence). The V end was cut by 1 base, the J end by 7 bases, with 7 bases between. Sequenced material: peripheral blood. This chain uses TRBV19 with TRBJ1-2, with TRBD1 as a possible D gene (6 bases). The receptor's source is a human donor in a cohort sampled during active COVID-19. This chain's CDR3 is CASSIAGVGYTF. DNA for the CDR3: TGTGCCAGTAGTATAGCAGGGGTTGGCTACACCTTC.